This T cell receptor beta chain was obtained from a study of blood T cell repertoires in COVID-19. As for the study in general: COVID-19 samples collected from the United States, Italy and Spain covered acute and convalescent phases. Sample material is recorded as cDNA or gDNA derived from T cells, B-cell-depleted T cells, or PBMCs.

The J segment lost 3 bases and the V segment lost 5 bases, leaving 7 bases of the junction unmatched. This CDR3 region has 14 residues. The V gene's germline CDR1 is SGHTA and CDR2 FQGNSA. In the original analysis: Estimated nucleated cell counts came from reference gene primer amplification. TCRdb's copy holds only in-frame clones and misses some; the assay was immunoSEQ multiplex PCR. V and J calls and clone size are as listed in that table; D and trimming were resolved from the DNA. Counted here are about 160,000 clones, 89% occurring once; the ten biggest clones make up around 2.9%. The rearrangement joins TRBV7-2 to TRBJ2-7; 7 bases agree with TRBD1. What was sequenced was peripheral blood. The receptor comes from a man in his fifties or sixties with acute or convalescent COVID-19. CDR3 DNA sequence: TGTGCCAGCAGCCTCCGGGACAGCAGCTACGAGCAGTACTTC. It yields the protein CASSLRDSSYEQYF.